The 10 T cell receptor beta chains given below trace back to one sample, sequenced in a study of T cells after somatic rescue of genetic block. Generated by immunoSEQ multiplex PCR, the TCRdb table keeps only in-frame clones and is missing some. The table shows 9,500 to 15,000 clones, with less than 80% occurring only once. The specimen was peripheral blood mononuclear cells (PBMCs). These receptors were taken from a boy aged 10-17 years.

The CDR3 here is CASSYAFGRATYEQYF. CDR3 coding DNA: TGTGCCAGCAGTTACGCCTTTGGCAGGGCCACCTACGAGCAGTACTTC. The V gene is TRBV6-5, the J gene TRBJ2-7, with D maybe TRBD1 (5 bases). In germline, CDR1 is MNHEY, CDR2 SVGAGI. This CDR3 contains 16 residues. Trimming stripped 2 bases from V and 2 bases from J, with 16 bases between.

The rearrangement links TRBV27 to TRBJ2-7; 7 nucleotides align to TRBD2. J lost 7 bases, V lost 5 bases, and 11 bases had no gene match. The germline gives CDR1 MNHEY, CDR2 SMNVEV (reference sequence). The CDR3 is 14 amino acids. DNA of the CDR3: TGTGCCAGCAGTCCCGGGACTATTCTCCAGGAGCAGTACTTC. Its protein product is CASSPGTILQEQYF.

The CDR3 DNA reads as TGTGCCAGCTCACCAGGGGTACACAATCAGCCCCAGCATTTT. It yields the protein CASSPGVHNQPQHF. The gene calls are TRBV18 and TRBJ1-5; D remains unclear. CDR1 and CDR2 (germline): KGHSH, LQKENI. This CDR3 region has 14 residues. V dropped 2 bases and J dropped 3 bases, with 8 bases sitting between them.

The chain employs TRBV5-1 and TRBJ2-7, with D perhaps matching TRBD1 (5 bases). V was clipped by 4 bases and J by 5 bases, with 16 bases between them. The length of the CDR3 is 14 residues. CDR1 and CDR2 (germline): SGHRS, YFSETQ. CDR3 protein: CASSIGGARDEQYF. In DNA form, the CDR3 reads TGCGCCAGCAGCATTGGTGGGGCCCGGGACGAGCAGTACTTC.

The gene calls are TRBV6-6 and TRBJ2-4; the D is unclear. Trimming took 6 bases from V and 0 from J, leaving 12 bases between them. The V gene's germline CDR1 is MNHNY and CDR2 SVGAGI (reference sequence). The CDR3 length is 15 residues. CDR3 region: CASSPDGPAKNIQYF. The CDR3 region has the DNA TGTGCCAGCAGCCCCGACGGGCCAGCCAAAAACATTCAGTACTTC.

The CDR3 DNA reads as TGCGCCAGCAGCTTGGTGACGGGACTTTACGAGCAGTACTTC. This codes for CASSLVTGLYEQYF. This chain joins TRBV5-1 and TRBJ2-7; TRBD2 might be the D (6 bases). This CDR3 spans 14 amino acids. CDR1 and CDR2 from the germline V gene are SGHRS and YFSETQ. Trimming pared 0 bases from V and 4 bases from J, leaving 11 bases between.

V usage is TRBV19 and J usage is TRBJ2-7, with TRBD2 matching 9 bases. The CDR3 sequence is 14 residues long. With 6 bases clipped from V and 0 bases from J, the junction kept 3 bases outside the gene matches. Germline CDR1 LNHDA, CDR2 SQIVND (reference sequence). The CDR3: CASSLSGSSYEQYF. CDR3 nucleotides: TGTGCCAGTAGCCTTAGCGGGAGCTCCTACGAGCAGTACTTC.

V usage is TRBV30 and J usage is TRBJ1-5, with D maybe TRBD1 (6 bases). V lost 2 bases and J 4 bases, leaving 6 bases between the germline ends. The germline V gene has CDR1 GTSNPN and CDR2 SVGIG (reference sequence). The CDR3 is 12 amino acids. The CDR3 loop is CAWSRGNQPQHF. In DNA form, the CDR3 reads TGTGCCTGGAGTAGGGGGAATCAGCCCCAGCATTTT.

V and J are TRBV28 and TRBJ2-4; D not resolved. The CDR3 loop spans 14 amino acids. Germline assignment: CDR1 MDHEN and CDR2 SYDVKM. V was shortened by 7 bases and J by 4 bases, with 14 bases between the two germline ends. CDR3 sequence reads: CASTLGIQKNIQYF. The CDR3 DNA follows: TGTGCCAGCACCCTAGGTATCCAGAAAAACATTCAGTACTTC.

V and J are TRBV9 and TRBJ1-1; 8 positions match TRBD1. This CDR3 spans 15 amino acids. J gave up 0 bases and V 4 bases, and 5 bases lay outside the gene matches. CDR1 and CDR2 from the germline V gene are SGDLS and YYNGEE. The CDR3 is CASSPKDRVNTEAFF. The CDR3 DNA is TGTGCCAGCAGCCCCAAGGACAGGGTGAACACTGAAGCTTTCTTT.